The 18 T cell receptor beta chains reported below all come from one sample, sequenced in a study of blood T cell repertoires in COVID-19. Some clones are missing from TCRdb's copy, which holds only in-frame ones; the method was immunoSEQ multiplex PCR. The data show 330,000 or so clones, with approximately 88% seen just once and over 4.5% held by the top ten. The sample comprised PBMCs or T cells enriched from blood (not recorded which). The receptors come from a man aged 25 to 45 who had recovered from COVID-19.

V is TRBV11-3 and J is TRBJ2-6, with TRBD1 identical over 8 bases. V lost 1 base, J lost 1 base, and 3 bases stayed unmatched. The CDR3 is made up of 17 amino acids. Germline V gene sequence: CDR1 SGHNT, CDR2 YENEEA. Here the CDR3 reads CASSLGQGASGANVLTF. DNA of the CDR3: TGTGCCAGCAGCTTAGGCCAGGGGGCTTCTGGGGCCAACGTCCTGACTTTC.

The rearrangement joins TRBV15 to TRBJ2-7, with 7 bases lining up with TRBD1. This CDR3 comprises 14 residues. The germline V gene encodes CDR1 LNHNV and CDR2 YYDKDF (reference sequence). V trimming: 4 bases; J trimming: 3 bases; junction bases outside the gene matches: 6. The CDR3 loop is CATSKGQILYEQYF. CDR3 sequence (DNA): TGTGCCACCAGCAAGGGACAGATCCTCTACGAGCAGTACTTC.

This chain connects TRBV18 to TRBJ2-7; 8 nucleotides line up with TRBD1. This CDR3 has 15 residues. The trim removed 3 bases at V and 3 bases at J, leaving 7 bases unmatched. From germline, CDR1 is KGHSH and CDR2 LQKENI. Here the CDR3 DNA reads TGTGCCAGCTCACCCTCGGGACAGGCGAACTACGAGCAGTACTTC. Translated, it gives CASSPSGQANYEQYF.

This sequence joins TRBV5-4 and TRBJ2-1; the match to TRBD2 covers 9 bases. The V and J ends lost 1 base and 6 bases, in that order; junction bases with no gene match: 11. This CDR3 comprises 17 residues. CDR1 and CDR2 (germline): SGHNT, YYREEE (reference sequence). The CDR3 DNA follows: TGTGCCAGCAGCTTGCTCCTTGCTAGCGGGGCGGGCAATGAGCAGTTCTTC. Translation gives CASSLLLASGAGNEQFF.

This CDR3 reads CASTAGSGNTEAFF. The CDR3 nucleotides are TGTGCCAGCACCGCAGGGTCGGGGAACACTGAAGCTTTCTTT. The V gene is TRBV6-5, the J gene TRBJ1-1; TRBD1 might be the D (5 bases). The CDR3 is made up of 14 amino acids. V lost 7 bases and J 1 base, leaving 13 bases between the germline ends. CDR1 MNHEY and CDR2 SVGAGI come from the germline V gene.

The chain is built from TRBV29-1 and TRBJ2-5, with 15 bases fitting TRBD2. The CDR3 is made up of 19 amino acids. With V trimmed by 0 bases and J by 0 bases, 8 bases remained unmatched. CDR1 and CDR2 (germline): SQVTM, ANQGSEA. CDR3 in amino acids: CSVEDHYGLAGGNQETQYF. The CDR3 region has the DNA TGCAGCGTTGAAGATCATTATGGACTAGCGGGGGGGAACCAAGAGACCCAGTACTTC.

The chain recombines TRBV15 with TRBJ1-5; the match to TRBD1 covers 7 bases. Germline V gene data show CDR1 as LNHNV and CDR2 as YYDKDF (reference sequence). This CDR3 region has 16 residues. V lost 2 bases and J lost 5; bases outside the gene matches: 9. This CDR3 reads CATSRYDRDSDQPQHF. CDR3 bases: TGTGCCACCAGCAGATACGACAGGGACTCGGATCAGCCCCAGCATTTT.

The chain carries TRBV7-3 and TRBJ2-7, with 7 bases aligning to TRBD1. The junction had 10 bases not matched to a gene; V was cut back by 6 bases and J by 2 bases. CDR3 length: 15 amino acids. CDR1 is SGHTA, CDR2 FQGTGA, per germline. CDR3 sequence (DNA): TGTGCCAGCAGGCTTAACCGGGACAGTGCCTACGAGCAGTACTTC. It yields the protein CASRLNRDSAYEQYF.

This chain connects TRBV10-3 to TRBJ2-7, with D possibly matching TRBD1 (6 bases). CDR3 length: 13 residues. Germline V CDR1 and CDR2: ENHRY, SYGVKD. Trimming removed 6 bases from V and 0 bases from J, with 9 bases in between. The CDR3 DNA reads as TGTGCCATCAGCGGACAGAGCTCCTACGAGCAGTACTTC. It encodes CAISGQSSYEQYF.

The chain employs TRBV9 and TRBJ2-1; 14 bases fit TRBD2. Germline V gene lookup returns CDR1 SGDLS and CDR2 YYNGEE. The CDR3 runs to 20 residues. V shed 4 bases and J 9 bases; nucleotides not matched to a gene: 21. CDR3 DNA: TGTGCCAGCAGCACCCCCCGGCGGGGACTAGCGGGGGACCGCCCGTGTGAGCAGTTCTTC. Its translation is CASSTPRRGLAGDRPCEQFF. The entire variable domain, with the rest obtained from reference TRBV9 and TRBJ2-1, is as follows: DSGVTQTPKHLITATGQRVTLRCSPRSGDLSVYWYQQSLDQGLQFLIQYYNGEERAKGNILERFSAQQFPDLHSELNLSSLELGDSALYFCASSTPRRGLAGDRPCEQFFGPGTRLTVL.

V and J are TRBV9 and TRBJ2-3; D may be TRBD2 (6 bases). Germline CDR1 and CDR2: SGDLS and YYNGEE. The CDR3 has 12 residues. V lost 3 bases to trimming and J lost 10 bases, with 12 bases between them. CDR3 region: CASSDTSTAQYF. The CDR3 DNA reads as TGTGCCAGCAGCGACACTAGCACGGCGCAGTATTTT.

This clone appeared a few times. V is TRBV4-1 and J is TRBJ1-5, with 9 bases lining up with TRBD1. Germline CDR1 MGHRA, CDR2 YSYEKL. The CDR3 spans 15 residues. J gave up 4 bases and V 3 bases, and 4 bases lay outside the gene matches. CDR3 DNA sequence: TGCGCCAGCAGCCACCTTGGGACAGGGAATCAGCCCCAGCATTTT. Amino acid sequence: CASSHLGTGNQPQHF.

This clone was observed a single time. The V gene is TRBV30, the J gene TRBJ1-2; 7 bases are shared with TRBD1. Germline trimming cut 8 bases from V and 6 bases from J; bases unmatched to any gene: 12. CDR3 length: 13 residues. Germline V lookup: CDR1 GTSNPN, CDR2 SVGIG (reference sequence). DNA for the CDR3: TGTGCCGGGCGGGACAGCTACTGGGATGGCTACACCTTC. Its protein product is CAGRDSYWDGYTF.

The V gene is TRBV3-1 (or the pseudogene TRBV3-2), the J gene TRBJ2-1; 9 bases are shared with TRBD1. This CDR3 is 15 amino acids long. Trimming removed 0 bases from V and 9 bases from J; junction bases left unmatched: 6. Germline V gives CDR1 LGHDT, CDR2 YNNKEL (reference sequence). The CDR3 DNA reads TGTGCCAGCAGCCAAGAGGGACAGGGAGTTGGTGAGCAGTTCTTC. It yields the protein CASSQEGQGVGEQFF.

The chain employs TRBV28 and TRBJ2-7; 10 bases are a match to TRBD2. The CDR3 totals 14 residues. V trimming: 4 bases; J trimming: 4 bases; junction bases outside the gene matches: 4. Per the germline V gene, CDR1 is MDHEN and CDR2 is SYDVKM. CDR3 sequence (DNA): TGTGCCAGCAGTTCGCAGACTAGCGGGTACGAGCAGTACTTC. Translated, it gives CASSSQTSGYEQYF.

This rearrangement joins TRBV6-5 to TRBJ2-7, with 11 positions matching TRBD1. This CDR3 has 16 amino acids. Germline values: CDR1 MNHEY, CDR2 SVGAGI. J gave up 0 bases and V 3 bases, and 4 bases lay outside the gene matches. CDR3 sequence reads: CASSYAGTGGSYEQYF. DNA for the CDR3: TGTGCCAGCAGTTATGCCGGGACAGGGGGCTCCTACGAGCAGTACTTC.

The V gene is TRBV5-1, the J gene TRBJ1-1, with a possible D match to TRBD1 (6 bases). The length of the CDR3 is 14 residues. V was clipped by 4 bases and J by 2 bases, with 12 bases between them. Germline CDR1 and CDR2: SGHRS and YFSETQ. The DNA for the CDR3 is TGCGCCAGCAGCGATGGACAGCCCAACACTGAAGCTTTCTTT. Amino acids: CASSDGQPNTEAFF.

CDR3 amino acids: CASSSQGEYGYTF. The CDR3 bases are TGCGCCAGCAGCTCACAGGGTGAATATGGCTACACCTTC. V is TRBV5-1 and J is TRBJ1-2, with D tentatively TRBD1 (6 bases). Germline V gene data show CDR1 as SGHRS and CDR2 as YFSETQ. Trimming left V 3 bases short and J 5 bases short, with 11 bases between. The CDR3 has 13 amino acids.